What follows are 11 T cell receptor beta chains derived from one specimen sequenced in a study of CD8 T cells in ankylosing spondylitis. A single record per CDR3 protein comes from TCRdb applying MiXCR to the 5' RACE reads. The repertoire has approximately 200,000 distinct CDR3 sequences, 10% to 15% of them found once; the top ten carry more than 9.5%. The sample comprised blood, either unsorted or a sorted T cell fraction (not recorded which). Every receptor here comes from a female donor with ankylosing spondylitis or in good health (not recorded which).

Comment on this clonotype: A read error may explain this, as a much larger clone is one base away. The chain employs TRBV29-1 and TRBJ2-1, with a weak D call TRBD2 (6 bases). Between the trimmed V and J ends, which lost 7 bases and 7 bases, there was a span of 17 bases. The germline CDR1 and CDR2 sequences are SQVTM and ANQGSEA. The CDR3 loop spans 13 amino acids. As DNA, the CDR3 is TGCAGCGCCGATTGGGAGGACGGGAATGAGCAGTTCTTC. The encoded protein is CSADWEDGNEQFF.

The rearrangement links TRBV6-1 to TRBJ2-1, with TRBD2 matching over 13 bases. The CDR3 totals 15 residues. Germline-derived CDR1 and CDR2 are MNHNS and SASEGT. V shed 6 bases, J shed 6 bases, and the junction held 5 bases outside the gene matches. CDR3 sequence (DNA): TGTGCCAGCAGAACCGGGACTAGCGGGGCCAATGAGCAGTTCTTC. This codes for CASRTGTSGANEQFF.

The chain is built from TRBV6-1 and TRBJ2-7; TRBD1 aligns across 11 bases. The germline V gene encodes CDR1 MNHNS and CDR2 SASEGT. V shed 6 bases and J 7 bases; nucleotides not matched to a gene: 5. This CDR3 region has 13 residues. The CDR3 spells CASRDRGPWEQYF. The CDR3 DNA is TGTGCCAGCAGGGACAGGGGGCCGTGGGAGCAGTACTTC.

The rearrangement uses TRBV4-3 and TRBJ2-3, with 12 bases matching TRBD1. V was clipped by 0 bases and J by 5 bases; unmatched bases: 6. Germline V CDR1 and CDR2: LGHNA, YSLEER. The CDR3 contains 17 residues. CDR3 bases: TGCGCCAGCAGCCAAGATGGGACAGGGGGCTTTGAAGATACGCAGTATTTT. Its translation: CASSQDGTGGFEDTQYF.

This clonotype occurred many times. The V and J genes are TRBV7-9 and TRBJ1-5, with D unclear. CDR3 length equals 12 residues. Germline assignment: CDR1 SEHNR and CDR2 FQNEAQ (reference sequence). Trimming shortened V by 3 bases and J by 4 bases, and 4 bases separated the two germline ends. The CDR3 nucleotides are TGTGCCAGCAGCTTCAATAATCAGCCCCAGCATTTT. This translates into CASSFNNQPQHF.

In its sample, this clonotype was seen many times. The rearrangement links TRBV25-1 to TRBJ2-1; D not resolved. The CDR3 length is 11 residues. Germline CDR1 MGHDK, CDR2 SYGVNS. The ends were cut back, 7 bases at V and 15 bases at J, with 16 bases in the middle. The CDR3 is CASTDTFWLFF. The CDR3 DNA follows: TGTGCCAGCACTGACACGTTCTGGTTGTTCTTC.

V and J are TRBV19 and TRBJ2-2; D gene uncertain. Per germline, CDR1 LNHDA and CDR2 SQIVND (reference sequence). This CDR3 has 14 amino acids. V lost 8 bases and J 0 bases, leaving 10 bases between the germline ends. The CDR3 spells CASESATNTGELFF. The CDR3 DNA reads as TGTGCCAGTGAAAGCGCAACGAACACCGGGGAGCTGTTTTTT.

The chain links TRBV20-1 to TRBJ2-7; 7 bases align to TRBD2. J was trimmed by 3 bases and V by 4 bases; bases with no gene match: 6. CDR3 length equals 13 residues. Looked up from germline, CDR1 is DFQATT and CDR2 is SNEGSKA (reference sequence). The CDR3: CSATSGEHYEQYF. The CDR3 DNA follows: TGCAGTGCTACTAGCGGCGAGCACTACGAGCAGTACTTC.

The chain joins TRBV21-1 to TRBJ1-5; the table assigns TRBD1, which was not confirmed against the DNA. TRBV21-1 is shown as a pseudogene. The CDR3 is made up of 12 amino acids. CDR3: CVRGQPNQPQHF. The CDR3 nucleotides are TGTGTCAGGGGACAGCCCAATCAGCCCCAGCATTTT.

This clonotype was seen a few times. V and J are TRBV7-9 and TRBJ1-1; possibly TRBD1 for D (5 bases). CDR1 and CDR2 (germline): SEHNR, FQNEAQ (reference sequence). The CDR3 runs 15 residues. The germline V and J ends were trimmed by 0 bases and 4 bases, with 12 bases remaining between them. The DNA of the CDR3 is TGTGCCAGCAGCTTAGCGGACACCGGGAGCACTGAAGCTTTCTTT. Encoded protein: CASSLADTGSTEAFF.

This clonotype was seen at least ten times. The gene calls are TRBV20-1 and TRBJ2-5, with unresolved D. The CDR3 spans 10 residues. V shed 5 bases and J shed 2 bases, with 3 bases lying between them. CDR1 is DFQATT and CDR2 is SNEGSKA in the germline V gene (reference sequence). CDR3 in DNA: TGCAGTGCTGATCAAGAGACCCAGTACTTC. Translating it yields CSADQETQYF.